The T cell receptor (beta chain) described here comes from a study of spatial heterogeneity in lung cancer. Whole-study findings and limits: At tumor resection, ubiquitous expanded TCRs were detected in blood more often than later.

Time point here: sample taken at primary tumor resection. Tumor, nontumor lung or frozen PBMC supplied whole RNA that was sequenced unsorted. The donor group consisted of around 77 patients who had untreated, early-stage non-small cell lung cancer. Germline CDR1 and CDR2: MNHEY and SVGAGI. Trimming stripped 2 bases from V and 2 bases from J, with 19 bases between. The CDR3 covers 18 residues. This clonotype was seen more than once but under ten times. Its antigen remains unidentified. Every cDNA TCR molecule received its own unique molecular identifier. TCRdb re-analysed the 5' RACE reads in MiXCR, keeping a single row per CDR3 protein. The sample records about 56,000 distinct CDR3 sequences, 8.4% being singletons.

This chain uses TRBV6-5 with TRBJ2-1; no clear D. This TCR was sampled from a female donor with early-stage non-small cell lung cancer. The sample was PBMCs, taken at surgery. CDR3 nucleotide sequence: TGTGCCAGCAGTTACGGTTACCGTCCGGCCAGAACCTACAATGAGCAGTTCTTC. Its protein product is CASSYGYRPARTYNEQFF.